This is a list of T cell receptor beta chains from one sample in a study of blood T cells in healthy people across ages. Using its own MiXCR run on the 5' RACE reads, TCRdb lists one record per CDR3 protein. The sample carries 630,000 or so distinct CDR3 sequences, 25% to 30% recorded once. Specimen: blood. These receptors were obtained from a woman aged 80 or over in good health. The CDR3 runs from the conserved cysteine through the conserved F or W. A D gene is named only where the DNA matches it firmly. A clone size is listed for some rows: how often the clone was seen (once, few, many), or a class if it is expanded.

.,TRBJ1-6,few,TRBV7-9,TGTGCCAGCAGCTTACAATCGATGGGGGGTAGTCATTCACCCCTCCACTTT,CASSLQSMGGSHSPLHF
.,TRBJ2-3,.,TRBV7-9,TGTGCCAGCAGCCGACAGGACACAGATACGCAGTATTTT,CASSRQDTDTQYF
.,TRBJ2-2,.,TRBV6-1,TGTGCCAGCAGTGCTAAGAATTCGAACACCGGGGAGCTGTTTTTT,CASSAKNSNTGELFF
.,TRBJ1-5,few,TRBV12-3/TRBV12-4,TGTGCCAGCAGTCCTTCCGGGGCGGACAATCAGCCCCAGCATTTT,CASSPSGADNQPQHF
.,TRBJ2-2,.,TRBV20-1,TGCAGTGCTAGAGGTACCCGGGGGACAGCAAACACCGGGGAGCTGTTTTTT,CSARGTRGTANTGELFF
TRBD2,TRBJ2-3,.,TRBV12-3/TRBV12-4,TGTGCCAGCAGACCCGGGACTAGCGGGGGGGCGTGGGATACGCAGTATTTT,CASRPGTSGGAWDTQYF
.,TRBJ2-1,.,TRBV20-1,TGCAGTGCAAACCCCCACAGGGATGCCTACAATGAGCAGTTCTTC,CSANPHRDAYNEQFF
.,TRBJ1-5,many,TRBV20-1,.,CSARDGFFGSSPQHF
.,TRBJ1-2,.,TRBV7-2,TGTGCCAGCAGCCAAGGGTCAAGCAGGGGTAACTATGGCTACACCTTC,CASSQGSSRGNYGYTF
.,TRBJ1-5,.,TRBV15,TGTGCCACCAGCAGACCCAGGGGGCCCCAGCATTTT,CATSRPRGPQHF
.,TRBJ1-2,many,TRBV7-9,TGTGCCAGCAGCTCGAACAGGGTCATGGGCGGCTACACCTTC,CASSSNRVMGGYTF
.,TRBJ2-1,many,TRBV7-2,TGTGCCAGCAGCTTATTAACAGGCGCTAATGAGCAGTTCTTC,CASSLLTGANEQFF
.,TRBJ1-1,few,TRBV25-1,TGTGCCAGCAGTAGTAGGACCGGAGCTTTCTTT,CASSSRTGAFF
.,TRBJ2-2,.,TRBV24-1,TGTGCCACCAGTGATTTTAGAGTCCTGAACACCGGGGAGCTGTTTTTT,CATSDFRVLNTGELFF
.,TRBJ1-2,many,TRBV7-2,TGTGCCAGCAGCGTCCCACAGGGTATGGGGAAAGGCTACACCTTC,CASSVPQGMGKGYTF
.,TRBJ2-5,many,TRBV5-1,TGCGCCAGCAGCCTCGAGCACGGGCGAGGGACCCAGTACTTC,CASSLEHGRGTQYF
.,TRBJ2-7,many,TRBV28,TGTGCCAGCAGCCTGGGGGCTGGGGTGTTCTACGAGCAGTACTTC,CASSLGAGVFYEQYF
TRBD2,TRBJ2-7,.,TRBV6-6,TGTGCCAGCAGTCCCGGGACTAGCGGGGGGAGAGCCTACGAGCAGTACTTC,CASSPGTSGGRAYEQYF
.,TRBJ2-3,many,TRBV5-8,TGTGCCAGCAGCCGGGACTTCCGCACAGATACGCAGTATTTT,CASSRDFRTDTQYF
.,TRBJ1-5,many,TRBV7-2,TGTGCCAGCAGCCCCTCCGTGAGCAATCAGCCCCAGCATTTT,CASSPSVSNQPQHF
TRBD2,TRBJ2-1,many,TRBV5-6,TGTGCCAGCAGCCACAGCGGGGGACTCTACAATGAGCAGTTCTTC,CASSHSGGLYNEQFF
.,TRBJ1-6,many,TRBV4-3,TGCGCCAGCAGCCAAGGGGGCGGGAGCTCCTATAATTCACCCCTCCACTTT,CASSQGGGSSYNSPLHF
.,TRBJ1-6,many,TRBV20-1,TGCAGTGCTAGAGCTGAATTTGGATCACCCCTCCACTTT,CSARAEFGSPLHF
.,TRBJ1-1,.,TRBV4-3,TGCGCCAGCAGCCAATCAACAGGTCGCGCCGGTGAAGCTTTCTTT,CASSQSTGRAGEAFF
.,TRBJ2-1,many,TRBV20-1,TGCAGTGCTAGTATTTGGGACTCCATATCGAGTGAGCAGTTCTTC,CSASIWDSISSEQFF
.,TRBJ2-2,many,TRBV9,TGTGCCAGCAGTCACGGACGGCGAGGAACCGGGGAGCTGTTTTTT,CASSHGRRGTGELFF
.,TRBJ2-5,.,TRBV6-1,TGTGCCAGCAGTGAAAGGGGGGTGGGGGAGACCCAGTACTTC,CASSERGVGETQYF
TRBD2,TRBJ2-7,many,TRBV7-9,TGTGCCAGCAGCTTTCCTAGCGGGGGGGCCTACGAGCAGTACTTC,CASSFPSGGAYEQYF
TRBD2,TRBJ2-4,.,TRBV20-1,TGCAGTGGGGACTATCCCAAAAACATTCAGTACTTC,CSGDYPKNIQYF
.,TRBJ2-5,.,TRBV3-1,TGTGCCAGCAGCCAAAGTGTTGCCGGGGTCGAGACCCAGTACTTC,CASSQSVAGVETQYF
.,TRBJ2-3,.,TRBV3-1,TGTGCCAGCAGCCAAGTGGTCCGGGACAGCACAGATACGCAGTATTTT,CASSQVVRDSTDTQYF
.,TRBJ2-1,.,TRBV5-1,TGCGCCAGCAGCCCGGACCGTCACAATGAGCAGTTCTTC,CASSPDRHNEQFF
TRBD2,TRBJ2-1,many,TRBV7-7,TGTGCTAGCAGCTCCGGACTAGCGGGGGGCGCCTACAATGAGCAGTTCTTC,CASSSGLAGGAYNEQFF
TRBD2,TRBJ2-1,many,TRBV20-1,TGCAGTGCTAGAGATAGGTCACCGGGACTAGCGGGGATTGAGCAGTTCTTC,CSARDRSPGLAGIEQFF
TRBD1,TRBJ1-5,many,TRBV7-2,TGTGCCAGCACCCACCGAGGCGGACAGGGGGGCACTTATCAGCCCCAGCATTTT,CASTHRGGQGGTYQPQHF
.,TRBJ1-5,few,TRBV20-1,TGCAGTGCTAGAGATTCTCCCCCTCGGCCCCAGCATTTT,CSARDSPPRPQHF
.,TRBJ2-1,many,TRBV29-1,TGCAGCGTAGACGAAAAAGAGGGTTCCTACAATGAGCAGTTCTTC,CSVDEKEGSYNEQFF
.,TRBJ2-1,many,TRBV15,TGTGCCACCGAGCTAGGTGGGGCCTACAATGAGCAGTTCTTC,CATELGGAYNEQFF
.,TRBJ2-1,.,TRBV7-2,TGTGCCAGCAGCTTAGTTCTATTCGAGCAGTTCTTC,CASSLVLFEQFF
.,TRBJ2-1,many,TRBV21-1,TGTGCCAGCAGCAAAGCGCGAGCCAATGAGCAGTTCTTC,CASSKARANEQFF
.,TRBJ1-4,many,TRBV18,TGTGCCAGCTCACCCGGGACGGAGCCTAATGAAAAACTGTTTTTT,CASSPGTEPNEKLFF